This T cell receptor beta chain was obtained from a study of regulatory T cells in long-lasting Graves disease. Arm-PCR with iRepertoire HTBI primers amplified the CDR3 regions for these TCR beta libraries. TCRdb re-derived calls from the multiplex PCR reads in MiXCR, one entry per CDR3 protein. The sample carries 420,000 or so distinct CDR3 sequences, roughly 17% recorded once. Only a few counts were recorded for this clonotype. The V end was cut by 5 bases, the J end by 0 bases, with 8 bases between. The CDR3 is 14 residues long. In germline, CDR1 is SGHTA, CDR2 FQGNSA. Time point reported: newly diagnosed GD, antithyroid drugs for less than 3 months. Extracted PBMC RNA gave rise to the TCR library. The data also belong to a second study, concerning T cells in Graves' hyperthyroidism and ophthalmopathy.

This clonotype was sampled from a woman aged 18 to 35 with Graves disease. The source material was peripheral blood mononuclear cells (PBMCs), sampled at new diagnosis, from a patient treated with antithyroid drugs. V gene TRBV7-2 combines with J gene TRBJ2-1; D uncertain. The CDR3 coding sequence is TGTGCCAGCAGCCCCAAAGTCTCCTACAATGAGCAGTTCTTC. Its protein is CASSPKVSYNEQFF.